The rows below give T cell receptor beta chains drawn from one sample of a study of blood T cell repertoires in COVID-19. The table came from immunoSEQ multiplex PCR; TCRdb's copy has only in-frame clones and leaves some out. This table holds around 54,000 clones, 89% found once. Input material: peripheral blood. These receptors originate from a human donor in a cohort sampled during active COVID-19. Both conserved end residues are part of each CDR3. The D gene is left open where the match is weak. Not all rows give a size; the values are once, few, many and, for expanded clones, a class.

TRBD1	TRBV28	NA	TRBJ1-2	TGTGCCAGCAGTTCCAGGGGGCGCAACTATGGCTACACCTTC	CASSSRGRNYGYTF
NA	TRBV6-2/TRBV6-3	NA	TRBJ1-1	TGTGCCAGCAGTTACTTACAGACGAACACTGAAGCTTTCTTT	CASSYLQTNTEAFF
NA	TRBV6-5	NA	TRBJ2-1	TGTGCCAGCACTCCGTCAGGGGCTAGGATCAATGAGCAGTTCTTC	CASTPSGARINEQFF
NA	TRBV25-1	NA	TRBJ1-1	TGTGCCAGCAGTGAATCGGGGGGAGTTGTAGGGACTGAAGCTTTCTTT	CASSESGGVVGTEAFF
TRBD2	TRBV9	NA	TRBJ2-5	TGTGCCAGCAGCGACTCGGGGGGACCTCAAGAGACCCAGTACTTC	CASSDSGGPQETQYF
NA	TRBV19	NA	TRBJ1-4	TGTGCCAGTAGTCCGTGGGCCAGTAGAAATGAAAAACTGTTTTTT	CASSPWASRNEKLFF
NA	TRBV5-1	NA	TRBJ2-7	TGCGCCAGCAGCTTTGAACAGGGATACTACGAGCAGTACTTC	CASSFEQGYYEQYF
NA	TRBV11-2	once	TRBJ1-3	TGTGCCAGCAGCTTAGAGGGCAGGGCAGACTCTGGAAACACCATATATTTT	CASSLEGRADSGNTIYF
NA	TRBV20-1	NA	TRBJ2-1	TGCAGTGCAGATATCGGAGCTGGACAGTTCTTC	CSADIGAGQFF
NA	TRBV5-1	NA	TRBJ2-5	TGCGCCAGCAGCTTGGAACCGTCTAGCGTAAAAGAGACCCAGTACTTC	CASSLEPSSVKETQYF
TRBD1	TRBV11-2	NA	TRBJ1-4	TGTGCCAGCAGCCGTGACAGGGGAAGTCTGTTTTTT	CASSRDRGSLFF
TRBD1	TRBV11-3	few	TRBJ2-1	TGTGCCAGCAGCTTGCGGGGGACAGGGGGCAATGAGCAGTTCTTC	CASSLRGTGGNEQFF
NA	TRBV11-2	NA	TRBJ1-2	TGTGCCAGCAGCTTAGTGAGAGGAGGCAACTATGGCTACACCTTC	CASSLVRGGNYGYTF
NA	TRBV6-2/TRBV6-3	NA	TRBJ1-4	TGTGCCAGCAGTTACTCAGCCACAACTAATGAAAAACTGTTTTTT	CASSYSATTNEKLFF
NA	TRBV5-1	NA	TRBJ2-3	TGCGCCAGCAGCTTCAACGGGGGGCTAACAGATACGCAGTATTTT	CASSFNGGLTDTQYF
NA	TRBV19	NA	TRBJ1-2	TGTGCCAGTATGGCCAGTGGCCCCTATGGCTACACCTTC	CASMASGPYGYTF
NA	TRBV6-5	NA	TRBJ2-1	TGTGCCAGCAGTTACTCGGGGGGACAGCTGTTCTTC	CASSYSGGQLFF
NA	TRBV7-9	once	TRBJ2-5	TGTGCCAGCAGCTTAGCCAGAGAGACCCAGTACTTC	CASSLARETQYF
TRBD2	TRBV27	once	TRBJ2-5	TGTGCCAGCAGCCAGGCAAGCGGGACCAGGGAGACCCAGTACTTC	CASSQASGTRETQYF
TRBD2	TRBV7-2	once	TRBJ2-2	TGTGCCAGCAGCCCGCGACTAGCGGGAGATCTCGGGGAGCTGTTTTTT	CASSPRLAGDLGELFF
NA	TRBV7-2	NA	TRBJ1-2	TGTGCCAGCAGCTCTTCAGGGGTGGTAATTGGAGGCTACACCTTC	CASSSSGVVIGGYTF
TRBD2	TRBV20-1	NA	TRBJ2-1	TGCAGTGCTAGTCCGGGACTAGCGGCAAGCTCCTACAATGAGCAGTTCTTC	CSASPGLAASSYNEQFF
NA	TRBV7-2	NA	TRBJ2-3	TGTGCCAGCAGCGCGTCGGGAAATCGGGGTACGCAGTATTTT	CASSASGNRGTQYF
NA	TRBV7-3	NA	TRBJ2-7	TGTGCCAGCAGCTTACGGGAGAGCTCCTACGAGCAGTACTTC	CASSLRESSYEQYF
TRBD1	TRBV10-2	once	TRBJ2-3	TGCGCCAGCACCTACTCGGACAGGGGCACAGATACGCAGTATTTT	CASTYSDRGTDTQYF
TRBD1	TRBV6-6	NA	TRBJ1-6	TGTGCCAGCAGTTCATATCTTCAGGGGGCTCCACCGCCCCTCCACTTT	CASSSYLQGAPPPLHF
TRBD2	TRBV5-1	NA	TRBJ2-1	TGCGCCAGCAGCTTGGGGATGGCGGGGGGATACAATGAGCAGTTCTTC	CASSLGMAGGYNEQFF